This passage covers 8 T cell receptor beta chains from one sample sequenced in a study of response to subunit inactivated influenza vaccine. MiXCR, applied by TCRdb to the RT-PCR reads, yields one record per CDR3 protein. The sample carries about 500,000 distinct CDR3 sequences, 16% recorded once. Sequences were derived from CD4+ T cells sorted from PBMCs, sampled around 2 years after vaccination. All receptors derive from a man between 50 and 69 years old who received an inactivated influenza vaccine.

This clonotype was detected only a few times. Here the CDR3 reads CSARGLAGATDTQYF. The CDR3 bases are TGCAGTGCTAGAGGCCTTGCGGGGGCCACAGATACGCAGTATTTT. This chain connects TRBV20-1 to TRBJ2-3, with D possibly matching TRBD2 (7 bases). Germline values: CDR1 DFQATT, CDR2 SNEGSKA (reference sequence). V was trimmed by 1 base and J by 2 bases, leaving 13 bases between them. The CDR3 length is 15 residues.

This CDR3 reads CSAHLVRGSTDTQYF. CDR3 nucleotides: TGCAGTGCCCACCTGGTCAGGGGTAGCACAGATACGCAGTATTTT. The V call is TRBV20-1, the J call TRBJ2-3; a possible D gene is TRBD1 (6 bases). CDR1 and CDR2 from the germline V gene are DFQATT and SNEGSKA (reference sequence). Trimming stripped 6 bases from V and 0 bases from J, with 16 bases between. This CDR3 comprises 15 residues.

CDR3 protein: CASSQRLAGVGTDTQYF. The CDR3, as DNA: TGTGCCAGCAGCCAACGACTAGCGGGAGTTGGCACAGATACGCAGTATTTT. The V call is TRBV3-1, the J call TRBJ2-3; 12 bases agree with TRBD2. V lost 2 bases, J lost 1 base, and 4 bases stayed unmatched. The CDR3 is 17 residues long. Germline CDR1 reads LGHDT; CDR2 reads YNNKEL (reference sequence).

This chain joins TRBV29-1 and TRBJ2-3; 14 nucleotides line up with TRBD2. J gave up 1 base and V 6 bases, and 6 bases lay outside the gene matches. The CDR3 is made up of 16 amino acids. Germline V lookup: CDR1 SQVTM, CDR2 ANQGSEA. In DNA form, the CDR3 reads TGCAGCGTCCAGGGACTAGCGGGAGCCCGCACAGATACGCAGTATTTT. Translating it yields CSVQGLAGARTDTQYF.

This clonotype has a handful of counts. The chain recombines TRBV7-2 with TRBJ2-2; maybe TRBD1 (5 bases). Deletions cut 7 bases from V and 0 bases from J, with 9 bases between. CDR1 SGHTA and CDR2 FQGNSA come from the germline V gene. The CDR3 length is 14 residues. The CDR3 protein is CASKPGTNTGELFF. The CDR3 nucleotides read TGTGCCAGCAAACCAGGGACGAACACCGGGGAGCTGTTTTTT.

The chain links TRBV12-3 or TRBV12-4 to TRBJ2-3; TRBD1 aligns across 7 bases. Trimming at V came to 7 bases and at J to 2 bases, leaving 3 bases not matched to a gene. There are 13 residues in the CDR3. The CDR3 coding sequence is TGTGCCAGCACGGACAGGCTCACAGATACGCAGTATTTT. Its translation is CASTDRLTDTQYF.

The chain recombines TRBV6-1 with TRBJ2-1, with a possible D match to TRBD2 (7 bases). Germline V gives CDR1 MNHNS, CDR2 SASEGT. This CDR3 comprises 14 residues. V was pared by 7 bases and J by 11 bases, with 21 bases between. CDR3 in amino acids: CASTRMGGPNKQFF. The CDR3 coding sequence is TGTGCCAGCACCCGGATGGGGGGGCCGAATAAGCAGTTCTTC.

J is TRBJ1-5 and V is TRBV20-1, with D perhaps TRBD1 (5 bases). The germline V and J ends were trimmed by 3 bases and 1 base, with 10 bases remaining between them. Germline loops: CDR1 DFQATT, CDR2 SNEGSKA (reference sequence). The CDR3 runs to 14 residues. The CDR3 region has the DNA TGCAGTGCTAGTGGGACGGGAAGCAATCAGCCCCAGCATTTT. It encodes CSASGTGSNQPQHF.